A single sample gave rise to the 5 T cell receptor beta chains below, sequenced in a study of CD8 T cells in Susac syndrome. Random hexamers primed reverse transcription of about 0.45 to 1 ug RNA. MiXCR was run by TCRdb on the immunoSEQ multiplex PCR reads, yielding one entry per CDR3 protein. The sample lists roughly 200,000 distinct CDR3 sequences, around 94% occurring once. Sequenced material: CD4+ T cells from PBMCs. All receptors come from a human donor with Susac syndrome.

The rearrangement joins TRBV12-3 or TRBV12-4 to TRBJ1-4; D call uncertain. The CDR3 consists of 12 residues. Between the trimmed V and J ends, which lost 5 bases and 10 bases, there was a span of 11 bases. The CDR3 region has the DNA TGTGCCAGCAGTGAAATCGAGGGAAAACTGTTTTTT. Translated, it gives CASSEIEGKLFF.

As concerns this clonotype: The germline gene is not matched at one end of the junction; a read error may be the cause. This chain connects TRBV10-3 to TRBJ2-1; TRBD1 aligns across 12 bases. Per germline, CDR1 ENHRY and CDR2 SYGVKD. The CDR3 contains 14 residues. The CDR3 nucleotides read TGTGCCATCAGTGAGTTTGGGACAGGGGGCTCACTACTCTTC. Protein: CAISEFGTGGSLLF.

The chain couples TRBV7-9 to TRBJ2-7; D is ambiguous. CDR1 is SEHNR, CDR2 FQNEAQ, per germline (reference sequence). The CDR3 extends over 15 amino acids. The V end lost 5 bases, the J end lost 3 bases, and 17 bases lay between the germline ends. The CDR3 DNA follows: TGTGCCAGCAGCCCCGGTCAGAACCACGGCTACGAGCAGTACTTC. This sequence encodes CASSPGQNHGYEQYF.

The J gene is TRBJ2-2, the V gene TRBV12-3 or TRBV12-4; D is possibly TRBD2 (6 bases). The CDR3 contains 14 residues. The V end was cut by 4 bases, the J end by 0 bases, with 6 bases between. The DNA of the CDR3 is TGTGCCAGCAGTTCGGGGGCGAACACCGGGGAGCTGTTTTTT. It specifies CASSSGANTGELFF.

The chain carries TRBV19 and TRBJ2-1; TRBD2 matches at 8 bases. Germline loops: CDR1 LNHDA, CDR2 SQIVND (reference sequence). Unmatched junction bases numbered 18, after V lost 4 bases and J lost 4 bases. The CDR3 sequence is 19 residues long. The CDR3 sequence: CASSSRHPLIAGRYNEQFF. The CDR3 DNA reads TGTGCCAGTAGTAGCCGACATCCTCTAATAGCGGGGCGGTACAATGAGCAGTTCTTC.